This TCR beta chain was sequenced for a study of early stage breast cancer tumors. Study in general: Most invasive tumors, about 75% of the 16, were ER+/PR+/HER2-. Study observations and caveats: Comparing each tissue with blood distinguished tumor from normal in 14 of 16 patients. Commonly generated sequences made up most enriched TCRB sequences shared between patients.

This CDR3 is 14 amino acids long. Germline CDR1 is MDHEN and CDR2 is SYDVKM. The V gene end was trimmed by 2 bases and the J gene end by 4 bases; junction bases not matched to a gene: 3. As regards this clone: Its antigen is still unknown.

Sequenced by immunoSEQ multiplex PCR; TCRdb stores in-frame clones only, minus some. The sample yields roughly 53,000 clones, under 95% seen once. The rearrangement joins TRBV28 to TRBJ1-2; 8 nucleotides line up with TRBD1. The source material was blood. The origin of this receptor is a person between 70 and 80 years old with breast cancer. The CDR3 protein is CASSLQGAIYGYTF. As DNA, the CDR3 is TGTGCCAGCAGTTTACAGGGGGCCATCTATGGCTACACCTTC.